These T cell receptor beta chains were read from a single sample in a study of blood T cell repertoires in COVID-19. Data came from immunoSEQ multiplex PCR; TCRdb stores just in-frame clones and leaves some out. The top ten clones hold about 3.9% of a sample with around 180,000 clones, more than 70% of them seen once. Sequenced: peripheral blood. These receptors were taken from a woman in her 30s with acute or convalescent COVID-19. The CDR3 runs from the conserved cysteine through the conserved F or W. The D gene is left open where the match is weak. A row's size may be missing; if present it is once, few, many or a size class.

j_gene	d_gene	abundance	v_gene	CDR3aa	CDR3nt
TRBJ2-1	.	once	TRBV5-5	CASLQDLSSYNEQFF	TGTGCCAGCCTACAGGACCTCAGCTCCTACAATGAGCAGTTCTTC
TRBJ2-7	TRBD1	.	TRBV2	CASGRDRIYEQYF	TGTGCCAGCGGAAGGGACAGAATCTACGAGCAGTACTTC
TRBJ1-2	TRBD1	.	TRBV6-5	CASSPGTGLYGYTF	TGTGCCAGCAGTCCAGGGACAGGGCTCTATGGCTACACCTTC
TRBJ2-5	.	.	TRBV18	CASSPTFIETQYF	TGTGCCAGCTCACCTACTTTTATAGAGACCCAGTACTTC
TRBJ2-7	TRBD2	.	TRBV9	CASSGTSPYEQYF	TGTGCCAGCAGCGGGACTAGCCCCTACGAGCAGTACTTC
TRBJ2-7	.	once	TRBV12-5	CASLRDNDEQYF	TGTGCTAGCCTCCGGGACAACGACGAGCAGTACTTC
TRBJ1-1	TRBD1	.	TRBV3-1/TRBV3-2	CASSVTRQGGREAFF	TGTGCCAGCAGCGTAACTAGACAGGGGGGTCGGGAAGCTTTCTTT
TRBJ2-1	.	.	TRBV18	CASSLTQDSYNEQFF	TGTGCCAGCTCACTTACCCAGGACTCCTACAATGAGCAGTTCTTC
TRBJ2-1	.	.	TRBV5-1	CASSRQTDHSYNEQFF	TGCGCCAGCAGCCGACAGACCGATCACTCCTACAATGAGCAGTTCTTC
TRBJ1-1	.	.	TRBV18	CASSPNMGGNTEAFF	TGTGCCAGCTCACCCAATATGGGGGGAAACACTGAAGCTTTCTTT
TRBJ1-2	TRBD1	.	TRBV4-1	CASSRGQGNGYTF	TGCGCCAGCAGCCGCGGACAGGGAAATGGCTACACCTTC
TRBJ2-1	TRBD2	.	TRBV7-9	CASSGSGRPSWGEQFF	TGTGCCAGCAGCGGTAGCGGGAGGCCCTCCTGGGGTGAGCAGTTCTTC
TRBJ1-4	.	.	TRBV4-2	CASSQGTKTTNEKLFF	TGTGCCAGCAGCCAAGGGACAAAGACAACTAATGAAAAACTGTTTTTT
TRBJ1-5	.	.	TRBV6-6	CASRDSAHSNQPQHF	TGTGCCAGCAGGGACAGTGCCCATAGCAATCAGCCCCAGCATTTT
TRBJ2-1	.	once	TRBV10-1	CASLSLAEFF	TGCGCCAGCCTCTCACTAGCTGAGTTCTTC
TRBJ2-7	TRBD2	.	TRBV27	CASSEIAGEIYEQYF	TGTGCCAGCAGTGAGATAGCGGGAGAGATTTACGAGCAGTACTTC